These 8 T cell receptor beta chains originate from one sample sequenced in a study of shared clonotypes between healthy human individuals. Data came from immunoSEQ multiplex PCR; TCRdb stores just in-frame clones and leaves some out. The repertoire includes approximately 2.3 million clones, roughly 93% of them detected once, and about 0.37% sits in the top ten. Source material: naive CD4+ T cells from PBMCs. Sample subset: CD45RA+ positively selected. Every receptor here comes from a man aged 18 to 30 in good health. Some clones in this sample may be carry-over from other donors' samples.

The chain recombines TRBV14 with TRBJ2-7, with 8 positions matching TRBD2. The trim removed 1 base at V and 9 bases at J, leaving 11 bases unmatched. Germline V gene lookup returns CDR1 SGHDN and CDR2 FVKESK. The CDR3 covers 15 residues. CDR3 nucleotide sequence: TGTGCCAGCAGCCAAGTGAGCGGGAGTTCAGGAGTGCAGTACTTC. It codes for CASSQVSGSSGVQYF.

This clone is a singleton in its sample. This rearrangement joins TRBV6-1 to TRBJ2-5; possible D gene TRBD1, 5 bases. The V gene lost 7 bases and the J gene lost 4 bases, with 16 bases spanning the gap. The CDR3 sequence is 14 residues long. Germline V lookup: CDR1 MNHNS, CDR2 SASEGT. This chain's CDR3 is CASTWTLWGETQYF. The CDR3 bases are TGTGCCAGCACCTGGACACTCTGGGGAGAGACCCAGTACTTC.

V usage is TRBV19 and J usage is TRBJ2-2; 11 bases match TRBD1. V dropped 6 bases and J dropped 6; count of bases not matched to a gene: 3. This CDR3 has 14 residues. Germline V gene data show CDR1 as LNHDA and CDR2 as SQIVND (reference sequence). The CDR3 spells CASRDRGLSGELFF. The CDR3 nucleotides read TGTGCCAGTAGGGACAGGGGGCTATCCGGGGAGCTGTTTTTT.

The chain links TRBV7-9 to TRBJ2-1, with D uncertain. V was clipped by 2 bases and J by 0 bases, with 11 bases between them. This CDR3 has 16 amino acids. The germline V gene encodes CDR1 SEHNR and CDR2 FQNEAQ (reference sequence). The CDR3 protein is CASSLLFVSSYNEQFF. CDR3 nucleotides: TGTGCCAGCAGCTTACTCTTCGTGAGCTCCTACAATGAGCAGTTCTTC.

The rearrangement links TRBV7-9 to TRBJ1-5; no clear D gene. CDR1 and CDR2 from the germline V gene are SEHNR and FQNEAQ (reference sequence). V lost 4 bases and J 7 bases, leaving 8 bases between the germline ends. The CDR3 runs to 12 residues. The CDR3 protein is CASSSNNQPQHF. As DNA, the CDR3 is TGTGCCAGCAGCTCCAACAACCAGCCCCAGCATTTT.

The V call is TRBV6-6, the J call TRBJ2-2; maybe TRBD2 (5 bases). Germline-derived CDR1 and CDR2 are MNHNY and SVGAGI (reference sequence). The ends were cut back, 1 base at V and 6 bases at J, with 6 bases in the middle. This CDR3 is 13 amino acids long. The CDR3 reads CASSYWRPGELFF. CDR3 sequence (DNA): TGTGCCAGCAGTTACTGGAGGCCCGGGGAGCTGTTTTTT.

The chain carries TRBV7-8 and TRBJ1-5, with D possibly TRBD1 on 6 matching bases. Trimming stripped 5 bases from V and 0 bases from J, with 17 bases between. Germline-derived CDR1 and CDR2 are SGHVS and FQNEAQ. This CDR3 is 17 amino acids long. The DNA for the CDR3 is TGTGCCAGCAGCCCCCGGGACACCACACATAGCAATCAGCCCCAGCATTTT. Translated: CASSPRDTTHSNQPQHF.

The chain recombines TRBV6-1 with TRBJ2-7; TRBD2 matches at 7 bases. Unmatched junction bases numbered 10, after V lost 2 bases and J lost 6 bases. Germline V gene sequence: CDR1 MNHNS, CDR2 SASEGT. The CDR3 is 15 amino acids. In DNA, the CDR3 is TGTGCCAGCAGTGAAAGGATAGGCGGGAGCGGCGAGCAGTACTTC. It yields the protein CASSERIGGSGEQYF.